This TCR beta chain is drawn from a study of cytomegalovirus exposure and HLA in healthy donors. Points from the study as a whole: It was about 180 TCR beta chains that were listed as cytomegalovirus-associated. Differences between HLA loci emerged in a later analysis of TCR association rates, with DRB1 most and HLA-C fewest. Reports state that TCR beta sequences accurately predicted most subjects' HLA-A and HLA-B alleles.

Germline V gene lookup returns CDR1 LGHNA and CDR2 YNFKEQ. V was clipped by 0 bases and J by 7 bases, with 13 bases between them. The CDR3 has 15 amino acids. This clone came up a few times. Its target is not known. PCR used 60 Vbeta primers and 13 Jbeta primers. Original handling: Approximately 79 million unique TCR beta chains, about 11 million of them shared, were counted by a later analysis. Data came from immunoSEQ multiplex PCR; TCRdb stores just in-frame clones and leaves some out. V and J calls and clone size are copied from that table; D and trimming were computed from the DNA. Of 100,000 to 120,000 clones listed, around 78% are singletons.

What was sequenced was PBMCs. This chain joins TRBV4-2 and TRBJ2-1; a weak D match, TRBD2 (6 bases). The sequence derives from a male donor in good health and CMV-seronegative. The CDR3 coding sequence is TGTGCCAGCAGCCAAGATCGGTTTAGCGGAAATGAGCAGTTCTTC. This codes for CASSQDRFSGNEQFF.